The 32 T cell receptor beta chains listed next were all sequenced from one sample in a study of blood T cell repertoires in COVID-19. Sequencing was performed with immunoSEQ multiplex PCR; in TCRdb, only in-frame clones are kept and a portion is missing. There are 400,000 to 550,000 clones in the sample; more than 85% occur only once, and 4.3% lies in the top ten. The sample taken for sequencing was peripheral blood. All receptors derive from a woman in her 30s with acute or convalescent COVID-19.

Here the CDR3 reads CASSLGPPLSSYEQYF. CDR3 DNA: TGTGCCAGCAGCTTAGGCCCTCCCCTAAGCTCCTACGAGCAGTACTTC. The genes are TRBV7-6 and TRBJ2-7, with unresolved D. The germline CDR1 and CDR2 sequences are SGHVS and FNYEAQ. V lost 1 base, J lost 0 bases, and 13 bases lay in between. The length of the CDR3 is 16 residues.

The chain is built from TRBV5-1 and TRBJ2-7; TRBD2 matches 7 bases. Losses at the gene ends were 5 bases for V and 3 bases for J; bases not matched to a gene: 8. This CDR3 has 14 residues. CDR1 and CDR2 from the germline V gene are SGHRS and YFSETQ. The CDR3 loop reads CASSYGGGLYEQYF. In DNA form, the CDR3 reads TGCGCCAGCAGTTATGGGGGAGGGCTCTACGAGCAGTACTTC.

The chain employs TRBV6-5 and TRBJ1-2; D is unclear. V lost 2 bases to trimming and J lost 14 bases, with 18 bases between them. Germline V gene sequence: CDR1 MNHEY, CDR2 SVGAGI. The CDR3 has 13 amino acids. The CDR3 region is CASSYSETKRWTF. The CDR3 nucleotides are TGTGCCAGCAGTTACAGCGAGACCAAGCGCTGGACCTTC.

This chain's CDR3 is CASGLVPGQEAFF. CDR3 coding DNA: TGTGCTAGTGGTTTGGTACCTGGCCAGGAAGCTTTCTTT. The gene calls are TRBV12-5 and TRBJ1-1; D ambiguous. Germline assignment: CDR1 LGHNT and CDR2 FRNRAP. The CDR3 covers 13 residues. Trimming removed 0 bases at V and 8 bases at J, with 10 bases between.

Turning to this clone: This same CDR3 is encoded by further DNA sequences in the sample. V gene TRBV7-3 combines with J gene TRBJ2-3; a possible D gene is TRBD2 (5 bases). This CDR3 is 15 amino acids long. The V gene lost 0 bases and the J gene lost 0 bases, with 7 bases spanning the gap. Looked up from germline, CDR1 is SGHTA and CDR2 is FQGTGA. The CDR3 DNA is TGTGCCAGCAGCTTAACAGGCGGGAGCACAGATACGCAGTATTTT. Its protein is CASSLTGGSTDTQYF.

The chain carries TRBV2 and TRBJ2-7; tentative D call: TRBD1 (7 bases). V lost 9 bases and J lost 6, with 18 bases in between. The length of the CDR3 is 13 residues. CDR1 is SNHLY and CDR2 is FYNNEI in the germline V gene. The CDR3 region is CARRRDSAGEQYF. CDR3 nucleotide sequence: TGTGCCAGAAGGAGGGACAGCGCCGGCGAGCAGTACTTC.

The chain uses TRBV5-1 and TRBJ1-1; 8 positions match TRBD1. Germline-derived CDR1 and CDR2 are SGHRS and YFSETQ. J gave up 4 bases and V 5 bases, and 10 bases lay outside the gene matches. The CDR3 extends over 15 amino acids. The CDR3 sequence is CASRTQGDMGTEAFF. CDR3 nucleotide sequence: TGCGCCAGCAGAACACAGGGGGACATGGGCACTGAAGCTTTCTTT.

CDR3 loop: CASSWGTGVSTDTQYF. In DNA form, the CDR3 reads TGTGCCAGCAGTTGGGGGACAGGGGTGAGCACAGATACGCAGTATTTT. V is TRBV6-5 and J is TRBJ2-3; 10 positions agree with TRBD1. CDR1 is MNHEY and CDR2 is SVGAGI in the germline V gene. Trimming cost V 4 bases and J 0 bases; bases outside gene matches: 4. The CDR3 has 16 amino acids.

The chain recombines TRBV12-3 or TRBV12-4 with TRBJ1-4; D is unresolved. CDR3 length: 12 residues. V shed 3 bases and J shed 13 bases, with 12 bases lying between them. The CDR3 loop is CASSLHSSTLFF. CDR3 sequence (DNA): TGTGCCAGCAGTTTGCACAGCTCGACACTGTTTTTT.

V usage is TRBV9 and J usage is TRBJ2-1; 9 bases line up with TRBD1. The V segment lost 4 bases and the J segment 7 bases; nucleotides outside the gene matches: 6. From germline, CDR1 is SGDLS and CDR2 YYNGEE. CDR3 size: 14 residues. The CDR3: CASSPRDRANEQFF. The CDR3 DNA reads TGTGCCAGCAGCCCCCGGGACAGGGCTAATGAGCAGTTCTTC.

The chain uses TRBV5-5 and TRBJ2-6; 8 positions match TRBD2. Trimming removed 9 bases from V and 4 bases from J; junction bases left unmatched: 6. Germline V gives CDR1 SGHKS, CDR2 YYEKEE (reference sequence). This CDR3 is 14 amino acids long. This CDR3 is CATTGGAGANVLTF. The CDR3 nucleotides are TGTGCCACCACCGGGGGGGCCGGGGCCAACGTCCTGACTTTC.

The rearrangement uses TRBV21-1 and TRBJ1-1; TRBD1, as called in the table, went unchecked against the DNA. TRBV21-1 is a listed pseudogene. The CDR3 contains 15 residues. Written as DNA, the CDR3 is TGTGCCAGCAGCACCCCCAGGGGCGTGAACACTGAAGCTTTCTTT. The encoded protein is CASSTPRGVNTEAFF.

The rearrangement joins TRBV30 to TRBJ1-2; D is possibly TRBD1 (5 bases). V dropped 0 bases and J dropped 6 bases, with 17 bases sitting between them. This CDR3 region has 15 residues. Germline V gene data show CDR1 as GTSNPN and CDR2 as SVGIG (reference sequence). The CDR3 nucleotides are TGTGCCTGGAGTGTTACAGGCCGCCCCTGGGATGGCTACACCTTC. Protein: CAWSVTGRPWDGYTF. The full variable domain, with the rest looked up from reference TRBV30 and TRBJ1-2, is SQTIHQWPATLVQPVGSPLSLECTVEGTSNPNLYWYRQAAGRGLQLLFYSVGIGQISSEVPQNLSASRPQDRQFILSSKKLLLSDSGFYLCAWSVTGRPWDGYTFGSGTRLTVV.

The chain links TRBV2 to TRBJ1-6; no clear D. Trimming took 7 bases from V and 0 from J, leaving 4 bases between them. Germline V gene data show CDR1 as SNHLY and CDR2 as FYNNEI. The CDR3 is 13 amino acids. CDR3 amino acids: CASTSSYNSPLHF. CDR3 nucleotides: TGTGCCAGCACGAGCTCCTATAATTCACCCCTCCACTTT.

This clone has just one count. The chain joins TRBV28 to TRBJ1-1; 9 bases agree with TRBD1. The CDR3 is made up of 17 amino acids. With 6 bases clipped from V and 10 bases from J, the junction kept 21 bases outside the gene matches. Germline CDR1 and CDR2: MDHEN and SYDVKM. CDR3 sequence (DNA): TGTGCCAGCAGGCAATGGGGACAGGGCCAAGGTTCGGGTAGAGCTTTCTTT. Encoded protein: CASRQWGQGQGSGRAFF.

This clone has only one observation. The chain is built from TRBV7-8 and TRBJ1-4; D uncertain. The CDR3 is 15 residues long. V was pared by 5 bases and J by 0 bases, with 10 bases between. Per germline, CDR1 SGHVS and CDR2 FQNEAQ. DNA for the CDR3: TGTGCCAGCAGCCCTCGGGGAGCAACTAATGAAAAACTGTTTTTT. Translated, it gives CASSPRGATNEKLFF.

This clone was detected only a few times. The CDR3 loop is CASSLDPGSYNSPLHF. Written as DNA, the CDR3 is TGTGCCAGCAGCTTGGATCCGGGCTCCTATAATTCACCCCTCCACTTT. This sequence joins TRBV5-4 and TRBJ1-6; D is undetermined. The CDR3 consists of 16 residues. Germline V gene sequence: CDR1 SGHNT, CDR2 YYREEE (reference sequence). V was clipped by 0 bases and J by 0 bases, with 7 bases between them.

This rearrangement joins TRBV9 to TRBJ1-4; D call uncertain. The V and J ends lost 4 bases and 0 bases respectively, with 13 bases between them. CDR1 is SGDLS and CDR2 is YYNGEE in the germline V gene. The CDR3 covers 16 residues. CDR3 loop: CASSPYGRPTNEKLFF. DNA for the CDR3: TGTGCCAGCAGCCCATACGGGAGGCCAACTAATGAAAAACTGTTTTTT. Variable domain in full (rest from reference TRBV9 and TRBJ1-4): DSGVTQTPKHLITATGQRVTLRCSPRSGDLSVYWYQQSLDQGLQFLIQYYNGEERAKGNILERFSAQQFPDLHSELNLSSLELGDSALYFCASSPYGRPTNEKLFFGSGTQLSVL.

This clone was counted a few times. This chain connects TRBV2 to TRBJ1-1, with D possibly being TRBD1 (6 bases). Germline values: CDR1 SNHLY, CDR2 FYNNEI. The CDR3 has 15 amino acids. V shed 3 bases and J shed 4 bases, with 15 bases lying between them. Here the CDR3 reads CASSDPRGLSTEAFF. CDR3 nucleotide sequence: TGTGCCAGCAGTGACCCCAGGGGTTTGTCCACTGAAGCTTTCTTT.

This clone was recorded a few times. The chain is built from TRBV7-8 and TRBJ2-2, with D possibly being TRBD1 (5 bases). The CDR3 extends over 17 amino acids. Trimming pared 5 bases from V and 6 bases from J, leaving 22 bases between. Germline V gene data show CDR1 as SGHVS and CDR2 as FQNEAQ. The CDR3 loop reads CASSPGIGQGNPGELFF. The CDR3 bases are TGTGCCAGCAGCCCTGGTATCGGGCAGGGTAACCCCGGGGAGCTGTTTTTT.

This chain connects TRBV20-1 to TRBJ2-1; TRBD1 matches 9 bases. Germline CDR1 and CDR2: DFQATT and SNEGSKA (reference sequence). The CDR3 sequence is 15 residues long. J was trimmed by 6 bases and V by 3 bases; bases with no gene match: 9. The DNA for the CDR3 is TGCAGTGCTAGTGACAGGGGGGTATACAGCAATGAGCAGTTCTTC. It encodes CSASDRGVYSNEQFF.

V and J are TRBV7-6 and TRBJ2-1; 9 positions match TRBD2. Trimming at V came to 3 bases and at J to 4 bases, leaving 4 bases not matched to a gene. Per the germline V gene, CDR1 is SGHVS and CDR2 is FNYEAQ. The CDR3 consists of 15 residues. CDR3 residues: CASSLRTSVYNEQFF. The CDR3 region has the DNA TGTGCCAGCAGCTTGAGGACTAGCGTGTACAATGAGCAGTTCTTC.

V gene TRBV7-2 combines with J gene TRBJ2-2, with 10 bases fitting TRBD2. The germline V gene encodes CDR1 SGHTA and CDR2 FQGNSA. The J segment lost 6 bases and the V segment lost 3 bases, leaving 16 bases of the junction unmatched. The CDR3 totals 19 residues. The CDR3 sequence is CASSFPYPFSGGVPGELFF. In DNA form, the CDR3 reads TGTGCCAGCAGCTTCCCATATCCTTTCAGCGGGGGGGTGCCCGGGGAGCTGTTTTTT.

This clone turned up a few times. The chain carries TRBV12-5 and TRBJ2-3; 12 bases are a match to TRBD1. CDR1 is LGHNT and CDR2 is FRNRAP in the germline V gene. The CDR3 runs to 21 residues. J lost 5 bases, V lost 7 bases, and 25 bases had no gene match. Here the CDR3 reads CASAGQGALLPGRDYQDTQYF. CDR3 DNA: TGTGCTAGTGCGGGACAGGGGGCTCTCTTGCCGGGCCGGGACTACCAAGATACGCAGTATTTT.

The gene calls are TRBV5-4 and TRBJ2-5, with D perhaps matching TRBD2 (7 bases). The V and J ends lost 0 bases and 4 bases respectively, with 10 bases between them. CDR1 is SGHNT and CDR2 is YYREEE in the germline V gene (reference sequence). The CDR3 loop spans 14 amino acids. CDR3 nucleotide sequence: TGTGCCAGCAGCTTGGCCGGGGGGCGAGAGACCCAGTACTTC. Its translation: CASSLAGGRETQYF. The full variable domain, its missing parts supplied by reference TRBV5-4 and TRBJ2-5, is ETGVTQSPTHLIKTRGQQVTLRCSSQSGHNTVSWYQQALGQGPQFIFQYYREEENGRGNFPPRFSGLQFPNYSSELNVNALELDDSALYLCASSLAGGRETQYFGPGTRLLVL.

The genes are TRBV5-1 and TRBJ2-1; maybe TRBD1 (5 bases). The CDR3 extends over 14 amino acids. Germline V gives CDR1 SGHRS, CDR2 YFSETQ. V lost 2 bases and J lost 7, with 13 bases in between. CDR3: CASSLGSQGNEQFF. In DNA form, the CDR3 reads TGCGCCAGCAGCTTAGGATCCCAGGGTAATGAGCAGTTCTTC.

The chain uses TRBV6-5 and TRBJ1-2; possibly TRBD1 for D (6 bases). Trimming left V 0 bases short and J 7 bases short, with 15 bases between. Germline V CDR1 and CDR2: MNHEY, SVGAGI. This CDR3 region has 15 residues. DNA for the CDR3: TGTGCCAGCAGTTACTCGCAGGGGAAGCCCGGTGGCTACACCTTC. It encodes CASSYSQGKPGGYTF.

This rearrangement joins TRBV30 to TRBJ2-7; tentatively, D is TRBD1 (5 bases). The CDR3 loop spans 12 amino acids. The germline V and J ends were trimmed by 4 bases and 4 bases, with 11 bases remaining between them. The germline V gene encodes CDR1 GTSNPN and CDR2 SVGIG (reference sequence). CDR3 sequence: CAWTGSGYEQYF. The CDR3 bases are TGTGCCTGGACAGGGTCTGGATACGAGCAGTACTTC.

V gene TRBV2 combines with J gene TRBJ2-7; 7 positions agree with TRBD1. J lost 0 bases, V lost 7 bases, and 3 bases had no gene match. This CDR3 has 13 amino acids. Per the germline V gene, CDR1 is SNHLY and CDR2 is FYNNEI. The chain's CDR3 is CASTRDSSYEQYF. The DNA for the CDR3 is TGTGCCAGCACCCGGGACAGCTCCTACGAGCAGTACTTC.

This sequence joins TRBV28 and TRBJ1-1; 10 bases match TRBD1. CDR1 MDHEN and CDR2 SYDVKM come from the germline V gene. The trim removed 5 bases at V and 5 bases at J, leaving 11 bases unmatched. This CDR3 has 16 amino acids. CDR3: CASSPSRTGGKTEAFF. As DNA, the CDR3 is TGTGCCAGCAGTCCCTCCAGGACAGGGGGAAAGACTGAAGCTTTCTTT.

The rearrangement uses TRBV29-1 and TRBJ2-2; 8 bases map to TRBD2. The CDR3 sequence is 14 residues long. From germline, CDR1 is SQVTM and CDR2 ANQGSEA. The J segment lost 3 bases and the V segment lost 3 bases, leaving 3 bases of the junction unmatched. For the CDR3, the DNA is TGCAGCGTTGAGCCGGGGGGGTACACCGGGGAGCTGTTTTTT. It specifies CSVEPGGYTGELFF.

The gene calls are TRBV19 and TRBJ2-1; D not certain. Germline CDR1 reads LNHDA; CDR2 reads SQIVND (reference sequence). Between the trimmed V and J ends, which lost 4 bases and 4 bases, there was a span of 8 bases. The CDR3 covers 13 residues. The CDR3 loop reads CASSTQEYNEQFF. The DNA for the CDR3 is TGTGCCAGTAGTACCCAGGAATACAATGAGCAGTTCTTC.